One sample yielded the 26 T cell receptor beta chains listed below, sequenced in a study of cytomegalovirus exposure and HLA in healthy donors. 60 Vbeta and 13 Jbeta primers were used in PCR. Generated by immunoSEQ multiplex PCR, the TCRdb table keeps only in-frame clones and is missing some. The sample contains around 230,000 clones, roughly 87% of which appear only once. Material for sequencing was PBMCs. All receptors derive from a man aged 35 to 55 in good health and CMV-seropositive.

The chain recombines TRBV7-2 with TRBJ1-2, with D perhaps matching TRBD1 (6 bases). The CDR3 has 12 amino acids. V dropped 5 bases and J dropped 7 bases, with 11 bases sitting between them. Germline V CDR1 and CDR2: SGHTA, FQGNSA. CDR3 residues: CASSLNRAGYTF. CDR3 in DNA: TGTGCCAGCAGCCTTAACAGGGCTGGCTACACCTTC.

This chain joins TRBV4-2 and TRBJ2-1; D perhaps matches TRBD1 (6 bases). This CDR3 is built from 15 residues. V was pared by 5 bases and J by 2 bases, with 13 bases between. The germline V gene has CDR1 LGHNA and CDR2 YNFKEQ. The CDR3 loop reads CASSFPGDPYNEQFF. CDR3 bases: TGTGCCAGCAGCTTCCCAGGGGACCCCTACAATGAGCAGTTCTTC.

The genes are TRBV7-9 and TRBJ2-7; 13 nucleotides align to TRBD2. The CDR3 loop spans 14 amino acids. Trimming took 6 bases from V and 6 from J; bases not matched to a gene: 5. Germline assignment: CDR1 SEHNR and CDR2 FQNEAQ (reference sequence). The CDR3 region has the DNA TGTGCCAGCAGTTCGGGACTAGCGGGAAGCGAGCAGTACGTC. As protein: CASSSGLAGSEQYV.

V usage is TRBV7-9 and J usage is TRBJ2-2, with TRBD1 matching over 7 bases. The CDR3 loop spans 17 amino acids. V lost 2 bases, J lost 3 bases, and 9 bases stayed unmatched. The germline V gene has CDR1 SEHNR and CDR2 FQNEAQ (reference sequence). The CDR3 here is CASSLNTGTEYTGELFF. CDR3 coding DNA: TGTGCCAGCAGCTTAAACACCGGGACAGAATACACCGGGGAGCTGTTTTTT. Combining the CDR3 with reference TRBV7-9 and TRBJ2-2 gives the whole variable domain DTGVSQNPRHKITKRGQNVTFRCDPISEHNRLYWYRQTLGQGPEFLTYFQNEAQLEKSRLLSDRFSAERPKGSFSTLEIQRTEQGDSAMYLCASSLNTGTEYTGELFFGEGSRLTVL.

The chain uses TRBV7-3 and TRBJ2-1; a possible D gene is TRBD2 (6 bases). The CDR3 runs to 14 residues. The V and J ends lost 2 bases and 10 bases respectively, with 15 bases between them. Germline V gene lookup returns CDR1 SGHTA and CDR2 FQGTGA. The CDR3: CASSLSLVADEQFF. In DNA, the CDR3 is TGTGCCAGCAGCTTATCCCTAGTAGCGGACGAGCAGTTCTTC.

This clone was recorded once. This sample includes further DNA sequences coding for the same CDR3. This chain uses TRBV7-8 with TRBJ2-7; 7 bases agree with TRBD2. The CDR3 sequence is 13 residues long. Germline CDR1 SGHVS, CDR2 FQNEAQ. V lost 1 base and J lost 3; bases outside the gene matches: 0. CDR3 in DNA: TGTGCCAGCAGCTTAGGGGACTACTACGAGCAGTACGTC. It is translated as CASSLGDYYEQYV.

This chain joins TRBV7-8 and TRBJ2-3; D is unclear. The CDR3 is made up of 13 amino acids. The germline gives CDR1 SGHVS, CDR2 FQNEAQ. With 5 bases removed from V and 3 bases from J, the gap between germline ends came to 9 bases. The CDR3 spells CASSPVSTDTQYF. Written as DNA, the CDR3 is TGTGCCAGCAGCCCGGTCTCGACAGATACGCAGTATTTT.

This rearrangement joins TRBV27 to TRBJ1-2; 7 bases map to TRBD1. CDR3 length: 14 residues. V lost 3 bases and J lost 2; bases outside the gene matches: 3. Germline CDR1 reads MNHEY; CDR2 reads SMNVEV (reference sequence). The CDR3 region is CASSFDRENYGYTF. Written as DNA, the CDR3 is TGTGCCAGCAGTTTCGACAGGGAGAACTATGGCTACACCTTC.

For this clone: A read error may produce the germline difference seen at one junction end. The chain carries TRBV19 and TRBJ1-2, with 7 bases lining up with TRBD1. CDR3 length: 15 amino acids. Germline V gene sequence: CDR1 LNHDA, CDR2 SQIVND (reference sequence). The CDR3 region has the DNA TGTGCCAGTAGTGTAGACAGGGAAAGAATGGATGGCTACACCTTC. Translation gives CASSVDRERMDGYTF.

The chain recombines TRBV7-9 with TRBJ2-4; D is undetermined. From germline, CDR1 is SEHNR and CDR2 FQNEAQ (reference sequence). The CDR3 totals 12 residues. The germline V and J ends were trimmed by 3 bases and 6 bases, with 6 bases remaining between them. The CDR3 DNA sequence: TGTGCCAGCAGCTTCTCGGGAAACATTCAGTACTTC. Protein sequence: CASSFSGNIQYF.

The V gene is TRBV27, the J gene TRBJ1-2, with TRBD1 as a possible D gene (6 bases). The CDR3 runs 15 residues. The germline gives CDR1 MNHEY, CDR2 SMNVEV (reference sequence). Trimming removed 2 bases from V and 5 bases from J, with 15 bases in between. CDR3 in DNA: TGTGCCAGCAGTTTAATCCCAGGGGTTATTTATGGCTACACCTTC. Its protein product is CASSLIPGVIYGYTF.

This clone was counted only a few times. The chain joins TRBV5-5 to TRBJ2-7; D is undetermined. Trimming stripped 0 bases from V and 3 bases from J, with 7 bases between. The germline V gene encodes CDR1 SGHKS and CDR2 YYEKEE (reference sequence). This CDR3 spans 13 amino acids. The CDR3 nucleotides read TGTGCCAGCAGCTTGGGTCTGGACTACGAGCAGTACGTC. Its protein is CASSLGLDYEQYV.

This rearrangement joins TRBV5-8 to TRBJ2-2, with D unresolved. Germline V gene data show CDR1 as SGHTS and CDR2 as YDEGEE. V lost 1 base and J lost 6, with 13 bases in between. This CDR3 has 15 residues. The CDR3 DNA follows: TGTGCCAGCAGCTTGAGCGCCGAGGTACCCGGGGAGCTGTTTTTT. Amino acids: CASSLSAEVPGELFF.

J is TRBJ1-1 and V is TRBV4-2; D may be TRBD1 (5 bases). Between the trimmed V and J ends, which lost 0 bases and 6 bases, there was a span of 14 bases. There are 15 residues in the CDR3. The germline gives CDR1 LGHNA, CDR2 YNFKEQ. In DNA, the CDR3 is TGTGCCAGCAGCCAAGAGGGGCAGGGCCCCCCTGAAGCTTTCTTT. Translation gives CASSQEGQGPPEAFF.

V gene TRBV6-5 combines with J gene TRBJ2-3; D is ambiguous. The CDR3 runs 14 residues. The germline V gene encodes CDR1 MNHEY and CDR2 SVGAGI. Trimming shortened V by 4 bases and J by 0 bases, and 8 bases separated the two germline ends. The CDR3 region is CASSSLRSTDTQYF. In DNA form, the CDR3 reads TGTGCCAGCAGTTCACTCCGTAGCACAGATACGCAGTATTTT.

The chain links TRBV7-9 to TRBJ1-5; D not resolved. The V and J ends lost 1 base and 4 bases respectively, with 5 bases between them. The CDR3 loop spans 13 amino acids. From germline, CDR1 is SEHNR and CDR2 FQNEAQ (reference sequence). As DNA, the CDR3 is TGTGCCAGCAGCTTAGACTCTAATCAGCCCCAGCATTTT. This encodes CASSLDSNQPQHF.

The V and J genes are TRBV4-1 and TRBJ2-7; a possible D gene is TRBD2 (5 bases). V dropped 1 base and J dropped 3 bases, with 13 bases sitting between them. This CDR3 comprises 15 residues. The germline V gene has CDR1 MGHRA and CDR2 YSYEKL. The CDR3 coding sequence is TGCGCCAGCAGCCAAGCCCAACTAGGTAACTACGAGCAGTACGTC. Translation gives CASSQAQLGNYEQYV.

This clone turned up a few times. V is TRBV6-1 and J is TRBJ1-1; D is undetermined. The ends were cut back, 5 bases at V and 1 base at J, with 8 bases in the middle. Per the germline V gene, CDR1 is MNHNS and CDR2 is SASEGT. CDR3 length equals 13 residues. CDR3 DNA sequence: TGTGCCAGCAGTCATCAGGAGAACACTGAAGCTTTCTTT. Its translation is CASSHQENTEAFF.

This chain joins TRBV6-5 and TRBJ2-7, with TRBD1 matching 8 bases. Trimming cost V 6 bases and J 2 bases; bases outside gene matches: 9. This CDR3 is built from 15 residues. Looked up from germline, CDR1 is MNHEY and CDR2 is SVGAGI. CDR3 sequence reads: CASRPDRGIPYEQYV. For the CDR3, the DNA is TGTGCCAGCAGACCCGACAGGGGTATCCCCTACGAGCAGTACGTC.

The chain uses TRBV7-3 and TRBJ2-2, with D possibly matching TRBD1 (6 bases). The CDR3 is made up of 15 amino acids. Germline V CDR1 and CDR2: SGHTA, FQGTGA. Trimming left V 1 base short and J 5 bases short, with 11 bases between. CDR3 region: CASSLMGQGTGELFF. DNA for the CDR3: TGTGCCAGCAGCTTAATGGGCCAGGGGACCGGGGAGCTGTTTTTT.

The chain has TRBV4-2 and TRBJ1-5; TRBD1 might be the D (5 bases). Germline V gives CDR1 LGHNA, CDR2 YNFKEQ. Deletions cut 1 base from V and 3 bases from J, with 13 bases between. The CDR3 spans 16 residues. CDR3 DNA sequence: TGTGCCAGCAGCCAAGGGGTAGTAGGGGACAATCAGCCCCAGCATTTT. Amino acids: CASSQGVVGDNQPQHF.

The rearrangement links TRBV29-1 to TRBJ2-1, with a weak D call TRBD2 (6 bases). Germline lookup yields CDR1 SQVTM and CDR2 ANQGSEA. V gave up 4 bases and J gave up 2 bases, with 18 bases separating them. The CDR3 has 16 residues. In nucleotides, the CDR3 is TGCAGCGTTGCGGTACTAGCTAGTCAAACCTACAATGAGCAGTTCTTC. This gives the protein CSVAVLASQTYNEQFF.

J is TRBJ1-2 and V is TRBV5-1, with 8 bases fitting TRBD1. CDR3 length equals 14 residues. Trimming removed 4 bases from V and 2 bases from J; junction bases left unmatched: 4. Germline V CDR1 and CDR2: SGHRS, YFSETQ. The CDR3 nucleotides are TGCGCCAGCAGCCGGGACAGGCCGAACTATGGCTACACCTTC. Translating gives CASSRDRPNYGYTF.

The CDR3 nucleotides are TGTGCCAGCAGACAGGGACCAGGAGGCCTAATGAACACTGAAGCTTTCTTT. Translated, it gives CASRQGPGGLMNTEAFF. The V and J genes are TRBV2 and TRBJ1-1; a weak D match, TRBD1 (6 bases). V lost 6 bases and J lost 0, with 20 bases in between. The CDR3 sequence is 17 residues long. Germline V CDR1 and CDR2: SNHLY, FYNNEI.

The rearrangement joins TRBV29-1 to TRBJ2-3; possible D gene TRBD2, 5 bases. Per germline, CDR1 SQVTM and CDR2 ANQGSEA. Trimming took off 4 bases at V and 5 bases at J, with 10 bases between the two ends. The CDR3 runs 12 residues. The CDR3 DNA is TGCAGCGTTGTGCGGGTTGGAGATACGCAGTATTTT. It specifies CSVVRVGDTQYF.

The genes are TRBV7-9 and TRBJ2-3; no clear D. Germline V gene lookup returns CDR1 SEHNR and CDR2 FQNEAQ (reference sequence). V lost 4 bases and J 7 bases, leaving 24 bases between the germline ends. CDR3 length: 17 amino acids. CDR3 sequence reads: CASSSINDGDMANTQYF. CDR3 nucleotide sequence: TGTGCCAGCAGCTCGATAAACGACGGAGATATGGCCAATACGCAGTATTTT.